The 10 T cell receptor beta chains below all came from one sample that was sequenced in a study of blood T cells in healthy people across ages. The use of a sample-barcoded 5' primer and a J-beta primer mix characterized a second PCR of roughly 6 to 12 cycles. TCRdb ran MiXCR on the 5' RACE reads and lists one entry per CDR3 protein. Of under 1,000,000 distinct CDR3 sequences detected, about 47% appear once; the ten largest clones hold 15% to 20%. The sample was blood. All receptors derive from a man older than 75 in good health.

V and J are TRBV7-3 and TRBJ1-1, with D unresolved. The CDR3 spans 12 residues. V lost 0 bases to trimming and J lost 7 bases, with 6 bases between them. Per germline, CDR1 SGHTA and CDR2 FQGTGA. CDR3 in amino acids: CASSLTSGEAFF. The CDR3 nucleotides are TGTGCCAGCAGCTTAACGTCAGGTGAAGCTTTCTTT.

The gene calls are TRBV15 and TRBJ2-3; TRBD2 matches at 11 bases. The V gene end was trimmed by 9 bases and the J gene end by 5 bases; junction bases not matched to a gene: 10. The CDR3 extends over 15 amino acids. The germline gives CDR1 LNHNV, CDR2 YYDKDF (reference sequence). As DNA, the CDR3 is TGTGCCACTGGAATTCTAGCGGGGGGCCGAGATACGCAGTATTTT. Protein: CATGILAGGRDTQYF.

A few counts support this clonotype. The chain links TRBV12-3 or TRBV12-4 to TRBJ2-1; D gene uncertain. The CDR3 sequence is 16 residues long. Trimming shortened V by 6 bases and J by 0 bases, and 15 bases separated the two germline ends. The CDR3 DNA follows: TGTGCCAGCAGCTCTCATACCCCGAGCTCCTACAATGAGCAGTTCTTC. Its protein product is CASSSHTPSSYNEQFF.

V and J are TRBV25-1 and TRBJ2-7, with 7 bases identical to TRBD2. CDR1 and CDR2 (germline): MGHDK, SYGVNS. V lost 2 bases, J lost 6 bases, and 7 bases stayed unmatched. CDR3 length: 14 residues. DNA of the CDR3: TGTGCCAGCAGTGAAACAAAGCGGGGCTCCGAGCAGTACTTC. Protein sequence: CASSETKRGSEQYF.

This clonotype came up a few times. This rearrangement joins TRBV6-5 to TRBJ1-1, with D possibly matching TRBD1 (5 bases). Trimming left V 2 bases short and J 1 base short, with 8 bases between. This CDR3 contains 14 residues. In germline, CDR1 is MNHEY, CDR2 SVGAGI. The DNA of the CDR3 is TGTGCCAGCAGTTACAGGGGAGGGAACACTGAAGCTTTCTTT. This translates into CASSYRGGNTEAFF.

V gene TRBV7-2 combines with J gene TRBJ2-3, with D unclear. Between the trimmed V and J ends, which lost 0 bases and 4 bases, there was a span of 11 bases. Germline values: CDR1 SGHTA, CDR2 FQGNSA. This CDR3 contains 15 residues. Here the CDR3 DNA reads TGTGCCAGCAGCTTAGCTTCTCTAGGCGCAGATACGCAGTATTTT. Encoded protein: CASSLASLGADTQYF.

This clonotype was seen just once. The rearrangement joins TRBV7-2 to TRBJ2-1; possibly TRBD2 for D (5 bases). Trimming left V 1 base short and J 8 bases short, with 12 bases between. The CDR3 is made up of 14 amino acids. The germline CDR1 and CDR2 sequences are SGHTA and FQGNSA. CDR3 loop: CASSLVGVVYEQFF. For the CDR3, the DNA is TGTGCCAGCAGCTTAGTCGGGGTAGTTTATGAGCAGTTCTTC.

This clonotype appeared many times. CDR3: CSVVLWGNEQFF. The CDR3 coding sequence is TGCAGCGTTGTGCTTTGGGGAAATGAGCAGTTCTTC. This chain uses TRBV29-1 with TRBJ2-1; the D is unclear. This CDR3 has 12 amino acids. The V end lost 4 bases, the J end lost 7 bases, and 11 bases lay between the germline ends. In germline, CDR1 is SQVTM, CDR2 ANQGSEA.

This clonotype was counted a few times. V and J are TRBV20-1 and TRBJ2-4, with D tentatively TRBD1 or TRBD2 (6 bases each). CDR3 length: 15 residues. The germline gives CDR1 DFQATT, CDR2 SNEGSKA (reference sequence). Trimming took off 7 bases at V and 9 bases at J, with 25 bases between the two ends. The CDR3: CSVPKTGTKGGIQYF. The CDR3 DNA sequence: TGCAGTGTCCCAAAAACCGGGACCAAGGGGGGCATTCAGTACTTC.

The rearrangement uses TRBV27 and TRBJ1-2; 8 bases line up with TRBD1. Germline V gene lookup returns CDR1 MNHEY and CDR2 SMNVEV (reference sequence). The V gene end was trimmed by 7 bases and the J gene end by 8 bases; junction bases not matched to a gene: 18. The CDR3 extends over 16 amino acids. The CDR3 DNA reads TGTGCCAGCACTTCCACCGGGGGCAGGGGGCCTGAGGGCTACACCTTC. Translated, it gives CASTSTGGRGPEGYTF.